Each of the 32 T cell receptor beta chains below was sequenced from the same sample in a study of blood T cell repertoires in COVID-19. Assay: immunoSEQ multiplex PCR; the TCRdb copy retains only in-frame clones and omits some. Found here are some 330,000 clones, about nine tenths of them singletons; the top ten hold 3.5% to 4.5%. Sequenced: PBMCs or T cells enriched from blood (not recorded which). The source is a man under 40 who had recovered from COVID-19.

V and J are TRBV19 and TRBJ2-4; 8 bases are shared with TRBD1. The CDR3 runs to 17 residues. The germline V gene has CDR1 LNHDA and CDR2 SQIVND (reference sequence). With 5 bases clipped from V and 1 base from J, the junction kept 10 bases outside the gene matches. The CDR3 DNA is TGTGCCAGTAGTCTCGGACAGGGTGGGCTGGCCAAAAACATTCAGTACTTC. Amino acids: CASSLGQGGLAKNIQYF.

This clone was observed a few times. The CDR3 DNA is TGTGCCAGCAGTCTGAACGAGCAAGAGACCCAGTACTTC. As protein: CASSLNEQETQYF. The chain uses TRBV6-4 and TRBJ2-5, with D hard to call. Trimming took off 5 bases at V and 2 bases at J, with 9 bases between the two ends. Looked up from germline, CDR1 is MRHNA and CDR2 is SNTAGT. CDR3 length: 13 amino acids.

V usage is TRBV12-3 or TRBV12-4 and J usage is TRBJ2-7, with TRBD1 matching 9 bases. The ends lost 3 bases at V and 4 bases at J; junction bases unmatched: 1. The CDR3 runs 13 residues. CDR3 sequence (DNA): TGTGCCAGCAGTTTCGGACAGGGGTACGAGCAGTACTTC. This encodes CASSFGQGYEQYF.

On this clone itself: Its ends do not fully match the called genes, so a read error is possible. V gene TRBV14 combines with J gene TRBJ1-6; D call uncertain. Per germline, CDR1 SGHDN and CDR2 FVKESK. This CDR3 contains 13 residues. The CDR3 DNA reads TGTGCCAGTAGCCCCTCGTTTATCTCACCCCTCCACTTT. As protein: CASSPSFISPLHF.

The CDR3 sequence: CASSPGLADTQYF. Here the CDR3 DNA reads TGTGCCAGCTCACCCGGACTAGCAGATACGCAGTATTTT. The gene calls are TRBV18 and TRBJ2-3, with 7 bases matching TRBD2. This CDR3 has 13 residues. V lost 3 bases and J lost 4; bases outside the gene matches: 1. The germline V gene has CDR1 KGHSH and CDR2 LQKENI.

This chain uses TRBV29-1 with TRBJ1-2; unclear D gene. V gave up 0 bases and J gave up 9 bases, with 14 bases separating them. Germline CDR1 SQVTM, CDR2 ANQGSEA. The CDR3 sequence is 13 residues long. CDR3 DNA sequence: TGCAGCGTTGAAGAGGGCAGCCATCGGAGCTACACCTTC. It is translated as CSVEEGSHRSYTF.

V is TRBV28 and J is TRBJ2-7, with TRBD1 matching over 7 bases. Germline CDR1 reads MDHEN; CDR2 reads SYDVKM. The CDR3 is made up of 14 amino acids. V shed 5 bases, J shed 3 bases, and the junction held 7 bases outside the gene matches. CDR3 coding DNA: TGTGCCAGCAGTCCGGGACAGAATCTCTACGAGCAGTACTTC. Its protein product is CASSPGQNLYEQYF. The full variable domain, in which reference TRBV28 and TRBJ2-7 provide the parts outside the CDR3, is DVKVTQSSRYLVKRTGEKVFLECVQDMDHENMFWYRQDPGLGLRLIYFSYDVKMKEKGDIPEGYSVSREKKERFSLILESASTNQTSMYLCASSPGQNLYEQYFGPGTRLTVT.

As DNA, the CDR3 is TGTGCCAGCAGACGGTCTAGCGGAGGGTACAATGAGCAGTTCTTC. Translation gives CASRRSSGGYNEQFF. The chain links TRBV6-5 to TRBJ2-1; 7 bases match TRBD2. V lost 6 bases, J lost 4 bases, and 9 bases stayed unmatched. Germline CDR1 MNHEY, CDR2 SVGAGI. CDR3 length: 15 amino acids.

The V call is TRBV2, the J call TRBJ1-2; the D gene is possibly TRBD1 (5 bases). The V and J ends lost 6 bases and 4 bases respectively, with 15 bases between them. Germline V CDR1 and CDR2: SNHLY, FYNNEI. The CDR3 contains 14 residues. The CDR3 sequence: CASRTGGTLYGYTF. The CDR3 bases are TGTGCCAGCAGGACCGGGGGTACCCTCTATGGCTACACCTTC.

CDR3 sequence reads: CASSDSGTGGFIYEQYF. The DNA of the CDR3 is TGTGCCAGCAGTGACTCCGGGACAGGGGGTTTCATTTACGAGCAGTACTTC. The chain links TRBV6-4 to TRBJ2-7; 11 bases are a match to TRBD1. Per the germline V gene, CDR1 is MRHNA and CDR2 is SNTAGT. Trimming cost V 0 bases and J 4 bases; bases outside gene matches: 8. The CDR3 sequence is 17 residues long.

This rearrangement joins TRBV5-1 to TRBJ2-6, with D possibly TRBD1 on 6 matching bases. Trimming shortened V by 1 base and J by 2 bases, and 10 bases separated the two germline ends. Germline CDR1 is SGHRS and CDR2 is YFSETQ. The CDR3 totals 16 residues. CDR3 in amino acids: CASSLTTGPGANVLTF. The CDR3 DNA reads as TGCGCCAGCAGCTTGACCACAGGGCCTGGGGCCAACGTCCTGACTTTC.

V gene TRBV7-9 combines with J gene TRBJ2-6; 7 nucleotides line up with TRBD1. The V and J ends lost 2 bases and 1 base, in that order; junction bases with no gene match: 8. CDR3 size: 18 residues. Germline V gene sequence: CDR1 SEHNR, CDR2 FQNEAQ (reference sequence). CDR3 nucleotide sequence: TGTGCCAGCAGCTTATGGGCCAGGGGGAATTCTGGGGCCAACGTCCTGACTTTC. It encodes CASSLWARGNSGANVLTF.

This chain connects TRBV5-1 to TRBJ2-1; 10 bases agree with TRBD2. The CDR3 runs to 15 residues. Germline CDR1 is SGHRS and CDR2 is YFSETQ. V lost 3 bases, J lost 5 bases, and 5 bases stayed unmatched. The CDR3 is CASSSIAGGHNEQFF. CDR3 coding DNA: TGCGCCAGCAGCTCCATAGCGGGAGGCCACAATGAGCAGTTCTTC. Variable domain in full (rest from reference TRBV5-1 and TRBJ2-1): KAGVTQTPRYLIKTRGQQVTLSCSPISGHRSVSWYQQTPGQGLQFLFEYFSETQRNKGNFPGRFSGRQFSNSRSEMNVSTLELGDSALYLCASSSIAGGHNEQFFGPGTRLTVL.

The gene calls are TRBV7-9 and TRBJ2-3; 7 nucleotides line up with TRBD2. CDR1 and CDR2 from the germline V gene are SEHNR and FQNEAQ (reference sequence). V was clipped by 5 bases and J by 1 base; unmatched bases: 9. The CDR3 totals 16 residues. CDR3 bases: TGTGCCAGCAGCCAGCAGGGCGGGAGAGGCACAGATACGCAGTATTTT. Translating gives CASSQQGGRGTDTQYF.

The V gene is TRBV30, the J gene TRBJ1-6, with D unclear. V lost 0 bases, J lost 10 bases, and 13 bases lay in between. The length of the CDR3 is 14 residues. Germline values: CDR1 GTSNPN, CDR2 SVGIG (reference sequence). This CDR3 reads CAWSVQARRSPLHF. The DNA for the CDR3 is TGTGCCTGGAGTGTACAAGCCCGGAGATCACCCCTCCACTTT. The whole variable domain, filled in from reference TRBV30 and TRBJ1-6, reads SQTIHQWPATLVQPVGSPLSLECTVEGTSNPNLYWYRQAAGRGLQLLFYSVGIGQISSEVPQNLSASRPQDRQFILSSKKLLLSDSGFYLCAWSVQARRSPLHFGNGTRLTVT.

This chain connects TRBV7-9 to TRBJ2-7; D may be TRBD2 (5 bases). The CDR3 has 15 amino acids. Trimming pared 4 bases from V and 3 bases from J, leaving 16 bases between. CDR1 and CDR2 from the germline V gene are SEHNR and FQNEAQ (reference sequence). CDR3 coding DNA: TGTGCCAGCAGCTCGGGGTTGGGTTTCTTCTACGAGCAGTACTTC. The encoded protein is CASSSGLGFFYEQYF.

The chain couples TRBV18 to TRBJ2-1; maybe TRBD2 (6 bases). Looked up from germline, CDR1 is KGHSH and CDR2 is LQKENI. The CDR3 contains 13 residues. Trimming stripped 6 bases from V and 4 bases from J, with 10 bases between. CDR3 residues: CASSRREYNEQFF. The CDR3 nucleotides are TGTGCCAGCTCCCGGAGGGAGTACAATGAGCAGTTCTTC. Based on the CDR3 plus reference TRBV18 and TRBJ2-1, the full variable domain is NAGVMQNPRHLVRRRGQEARLRCSPMKGHSHVYWYRQLPEEGLKFMVYLQKENIIDESGMPKERFSAEFPKEGPSILRIQQVVRGDSAAYFCASSRREYNEQFFGPGTRLTVL.

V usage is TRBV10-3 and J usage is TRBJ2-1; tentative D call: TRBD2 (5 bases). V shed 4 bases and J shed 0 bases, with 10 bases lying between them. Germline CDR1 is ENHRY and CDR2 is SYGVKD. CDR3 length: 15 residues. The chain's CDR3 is CAISGEGSSYNEQFF. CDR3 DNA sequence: TGTGCCATCAGTGGAGAGGGTAGCTCCTACAATGAGCAGTTCTTC.

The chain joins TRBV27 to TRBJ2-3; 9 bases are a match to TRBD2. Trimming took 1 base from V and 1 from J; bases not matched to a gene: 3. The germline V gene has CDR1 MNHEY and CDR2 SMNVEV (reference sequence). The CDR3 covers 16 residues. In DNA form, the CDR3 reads TGTGCCAGCAGTTTATGGGGCGGGGGGGGCACAGATACGCAGTATTTT. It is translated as CASSLWGGGGTDTQYF.

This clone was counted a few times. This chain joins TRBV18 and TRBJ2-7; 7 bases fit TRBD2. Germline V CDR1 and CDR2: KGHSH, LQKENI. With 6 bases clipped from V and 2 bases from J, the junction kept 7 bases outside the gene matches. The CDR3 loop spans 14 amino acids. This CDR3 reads CASSTGGLPYEQYF. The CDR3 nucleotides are TGTGCCAGCTCCACGGGGGGTCTTCCCTACGAGCAGTACTTC.

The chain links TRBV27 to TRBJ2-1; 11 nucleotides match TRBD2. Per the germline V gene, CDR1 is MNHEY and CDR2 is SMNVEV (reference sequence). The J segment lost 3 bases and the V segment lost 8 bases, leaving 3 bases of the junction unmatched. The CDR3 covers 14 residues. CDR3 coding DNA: TGTGCCAGCCAGACTAGCGGGATCTACAATGAGCAGTTCTTC. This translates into CASQTSGIYNEQFF.

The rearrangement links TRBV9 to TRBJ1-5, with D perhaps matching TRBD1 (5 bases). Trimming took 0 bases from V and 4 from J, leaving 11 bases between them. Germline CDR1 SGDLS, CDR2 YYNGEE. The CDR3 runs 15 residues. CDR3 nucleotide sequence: TGTGCCAGCAGCGTAGGGTGGGGGGGTAATCAGCCCCAGCATTTT. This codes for CASSVGWGGNQPQHF.

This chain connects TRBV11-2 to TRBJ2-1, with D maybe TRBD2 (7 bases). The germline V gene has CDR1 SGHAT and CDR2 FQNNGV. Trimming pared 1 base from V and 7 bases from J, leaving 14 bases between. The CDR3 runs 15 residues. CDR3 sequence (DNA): TGTGCCAGCAGCTTAGGCGGGGGCAGCTGGAATGAGCAGTTCTTC. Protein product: CASSLGGGSWNEQFF.

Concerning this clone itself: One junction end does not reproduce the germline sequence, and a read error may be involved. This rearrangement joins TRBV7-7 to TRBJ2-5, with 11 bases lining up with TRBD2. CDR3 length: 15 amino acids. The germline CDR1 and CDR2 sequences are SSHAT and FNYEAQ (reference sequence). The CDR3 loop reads CASSPTSGGQETQYF. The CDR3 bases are TGTGCTAGCAGTCCCACTAGCGGGGGCCAAGAGACCCAGTACTTC.

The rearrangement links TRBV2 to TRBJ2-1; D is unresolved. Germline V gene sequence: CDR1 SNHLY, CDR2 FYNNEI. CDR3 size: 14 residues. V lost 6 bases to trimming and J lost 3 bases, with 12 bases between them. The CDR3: CASRPEPYYNEQFF. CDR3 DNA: TGTGCCAGCAGGCCTGAGCCTTACTACAATGAGCAGTTCTTC.

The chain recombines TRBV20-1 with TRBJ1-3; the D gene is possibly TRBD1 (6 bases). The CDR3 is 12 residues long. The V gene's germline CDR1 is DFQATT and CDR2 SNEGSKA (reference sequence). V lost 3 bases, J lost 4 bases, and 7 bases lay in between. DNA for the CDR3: TGCAGTGCTAGTGGACAGGGAAACACCATATATTTT. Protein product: CSASGQGNTIYF.

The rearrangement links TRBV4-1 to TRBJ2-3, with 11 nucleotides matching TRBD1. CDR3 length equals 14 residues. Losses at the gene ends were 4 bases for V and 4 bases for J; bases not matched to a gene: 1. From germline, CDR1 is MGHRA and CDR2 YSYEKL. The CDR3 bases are TGCGCCAGCAGCCTGGGACAGGGGGCAGATACGCAGTATTTT. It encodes CASSLGQGADTQYF.

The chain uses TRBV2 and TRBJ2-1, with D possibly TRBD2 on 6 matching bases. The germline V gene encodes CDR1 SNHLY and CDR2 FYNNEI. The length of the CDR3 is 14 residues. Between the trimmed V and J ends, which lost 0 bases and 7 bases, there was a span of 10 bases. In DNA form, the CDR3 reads TGTGCCAGCAGTGAAGCAGGAGGGACGAATGAGCAGTTCTTC. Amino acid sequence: CASSEAGGTNEQFF.

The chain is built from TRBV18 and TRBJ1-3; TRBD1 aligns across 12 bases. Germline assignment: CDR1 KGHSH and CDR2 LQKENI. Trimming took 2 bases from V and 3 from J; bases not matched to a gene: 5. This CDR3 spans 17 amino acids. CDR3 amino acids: CASSPTGTGGFGNTIYF. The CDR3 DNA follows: TGTGCCAGCTCACCAACCGGGACAGGGGGCTTTGGAAACACCATATATTTT.

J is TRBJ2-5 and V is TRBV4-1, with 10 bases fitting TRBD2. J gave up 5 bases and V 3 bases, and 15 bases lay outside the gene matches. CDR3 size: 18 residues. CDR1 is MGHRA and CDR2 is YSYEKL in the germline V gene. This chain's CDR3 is CASSHTSGGGGLRETQYF. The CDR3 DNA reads TGCGCCAGCAGCCATACAAGCGGGGGGGGCGGTCTTCGGGAGACCCAGTACTTC.

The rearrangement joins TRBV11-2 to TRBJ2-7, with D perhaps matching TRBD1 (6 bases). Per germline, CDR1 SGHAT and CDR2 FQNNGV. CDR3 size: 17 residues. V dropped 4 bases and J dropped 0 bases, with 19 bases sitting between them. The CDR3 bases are TGTGCCAGCAGCTCCATAGAGGGCAGGGGAAGCTCCTACGAGCAGTACTTC. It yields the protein CASSSIEGRGSSYEQYF.

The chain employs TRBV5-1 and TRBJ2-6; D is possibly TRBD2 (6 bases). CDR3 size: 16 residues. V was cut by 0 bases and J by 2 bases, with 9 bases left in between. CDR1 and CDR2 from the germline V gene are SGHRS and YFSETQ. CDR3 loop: CASSLGEVTGANVLTF. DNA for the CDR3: TGCGCCAGCAGCTTGGGGGAGGTGACTGGGGCCAACGTCCTGACTTTC.